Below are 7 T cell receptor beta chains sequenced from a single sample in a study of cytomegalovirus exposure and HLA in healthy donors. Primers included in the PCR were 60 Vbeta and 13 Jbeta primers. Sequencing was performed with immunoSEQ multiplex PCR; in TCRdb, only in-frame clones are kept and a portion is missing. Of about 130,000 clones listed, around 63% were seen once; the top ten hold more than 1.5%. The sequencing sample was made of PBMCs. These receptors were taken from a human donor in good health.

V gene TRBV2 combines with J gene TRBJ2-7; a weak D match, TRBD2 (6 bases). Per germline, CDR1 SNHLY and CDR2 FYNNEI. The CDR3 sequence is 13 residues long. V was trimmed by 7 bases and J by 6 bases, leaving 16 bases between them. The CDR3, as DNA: TGTGCCAGCATGGGACTCCCGAGGGCCGAGCAGTACTTC. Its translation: CASMGLPRAEQYF. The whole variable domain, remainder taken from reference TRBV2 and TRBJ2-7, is EPEVTQTPSHQVTQMGQEVILRCVPISNHLYFYWYRQILGQKVEFLVSFYNNEISEKSEIFDDQFSVERPDGSNFTLKIRSTKLEDSAMYFCASMGLPRAEQYFGPGTRLTVT.

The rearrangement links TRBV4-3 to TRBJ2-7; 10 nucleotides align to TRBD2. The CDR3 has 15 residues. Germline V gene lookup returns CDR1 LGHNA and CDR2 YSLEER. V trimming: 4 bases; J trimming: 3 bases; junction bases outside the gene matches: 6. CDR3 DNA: TGCGCCAGCAGCCGCGGACTAGCGGACATCTACGAGCAGTACTTC. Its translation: CASSRGLADIYEQYF.

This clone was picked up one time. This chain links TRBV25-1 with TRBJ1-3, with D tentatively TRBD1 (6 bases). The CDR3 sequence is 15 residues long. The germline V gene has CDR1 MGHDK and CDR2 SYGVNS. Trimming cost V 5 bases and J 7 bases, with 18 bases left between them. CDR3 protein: CASSSWGQLGNTIYF. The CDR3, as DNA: TGTGCCAGCAGTTCTTGGGGGCAACTAGGGAACACCATATATTTT. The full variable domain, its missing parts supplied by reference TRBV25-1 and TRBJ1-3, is EADIYQTPRYLVIGTGKKITLECSQTMGHDKMYWYQQDPGMELHLIHYSYGVNSTEKGDLSSESTVSRIRTEHFPLTLESARPSHTSQYLCASSSWGQLGNTIYFGEGSWLTVV.

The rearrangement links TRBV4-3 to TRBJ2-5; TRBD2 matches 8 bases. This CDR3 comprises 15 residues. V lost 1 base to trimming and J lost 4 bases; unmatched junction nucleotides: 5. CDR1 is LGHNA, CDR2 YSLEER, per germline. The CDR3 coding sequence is TGCGCCAGCAGCCAAGTACCGGGAGGGGCAGAGACCCAGTACTTC. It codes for CASSQVPGGAETQYF.

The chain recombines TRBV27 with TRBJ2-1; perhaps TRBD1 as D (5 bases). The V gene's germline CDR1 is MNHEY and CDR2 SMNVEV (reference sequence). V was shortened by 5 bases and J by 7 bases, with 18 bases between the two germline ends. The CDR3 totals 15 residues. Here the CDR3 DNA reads TGTGCCAGCAGTGGTCTATCGGGTCACAGGAATGAGCAGTTCTTC. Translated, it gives CASSGLSGHRNEQFF.

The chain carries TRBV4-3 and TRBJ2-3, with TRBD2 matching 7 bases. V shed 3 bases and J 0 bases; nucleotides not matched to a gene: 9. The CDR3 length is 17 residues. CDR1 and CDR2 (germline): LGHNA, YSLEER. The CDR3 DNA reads TGCGCCAGCAGCCAGACCTCTAGCGGAGCAAGCACAGATACGCAGTATTTT. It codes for CASSQTSSGASTDTQYF.

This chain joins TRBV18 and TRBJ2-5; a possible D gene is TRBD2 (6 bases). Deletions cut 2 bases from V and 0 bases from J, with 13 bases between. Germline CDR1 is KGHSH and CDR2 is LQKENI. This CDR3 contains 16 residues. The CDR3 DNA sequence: TGTGCCAGCTCACCAGGGGGGATGGCCTACCAAGAGACCCAGTACTTC. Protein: CASSPGGMAYQETQYF.